Below, 23 T cell receptor beta chains from the same sample are listed, as sequenced in a study of T cells in Graves' hyperthyroidism and ophthalmopathy. RNA transcripts yielded amplified TCR beta CDR3 regions. An initial round of RT-PCR targeting the TCR CDR3 relied on the HTBI primer set. From the multiplex PCR reads, TCRdb called clonotypes with MiXCR, one entry per CDR3 protein. The top ten hold 25% to 30% of the sample, which has 300,000 to 450,000 distinct CDR3 sequences, approximately 14% seen once. The sample was blood. These receptors all stem from a woman aged 18-30 years with Graves' hyperthyroidism that later progressed to Graves' ophthalmopathy.

In this sample, this clonotype turned up many times. The rearrangement links TRBV12-3 or TRBV12-4 to TRBJ2-2; weak D call: TRBD1 (6 bases). The ends were cut back, 10 bases at V and 4 bases at J, with 19 bases in the middle. This CDR3 has 15 amino acids. In DNA, the CDR3 is TGTGCCACACAACGGGACACCATCGTCACCGGGGAGCTGTTTTTT. This sequence encodes CATQRDTIVTGELFF.

This clonotype occurred many times. V is TRBV20-1 and J is TRBJ2-7; 8 positions agree with TRBD2. From germline, CDR1 is DFQATT and CDR2 SNEGSKA (reference sequence). The CDR3 sequence is 14 residues long. The V and J ends lost 1 base and 6 bases, in that order; junction bases with no gene match: 8. CDR3 loop: CSARGPEREIEQYF. For the CDR3, the DNA is TGCAGTGCTAGAGGGCCCGAGCGGGAGATCGAGCAGTACTTC.

The chain links TRBV10-1 to TRBJ1-1; D gene uncertain. In germline, CDR1 is WNHNN, CDR2 SYGVQD (reference sequence). The V end lost 0 bases, the J end lost 3 bases, and 5 bases lay between the germline ends. The CDR3 sequence is 13 residues long. The CDR3 loop is CASSESRDTEAFF. CDR3 DNA sequence: TGCGCCAGCAGTGAGTCGAGGGACACTGAAGCTTTCTTT.

On this clonotype itself: A much larger clone differs by one base, so this may be a read error. V gene TRBV28 combines with J gene TRBJ2-7; 9 bases align to TRBD2. The CDR3 runs to 15 residues. Germline CDR1 MDHEN, CDR2 SYDVKM. After removal of 6 bases from V and 3 bases from J, the junction contained 9 bases not matched to a gene. The CDR3 DNA is TGTGCCAGCAGCCCTGGGACTAGCACACACTACGAGCAGTACTTC. It encodes CASSPGTSTHYEQYF. Combining the CDR3 with reference TRBV28 and TRBJ2-7 gives the whole variable domain DVKVTQSSRYLVKRTGEKVFLECVQDMDHENMFWYRQDPGLGLRLIYFSYDVKMKEKGDIPEGYSVSREKKERFSLILESASTNQTSMYLCASSPGTSTHYEQYFGPGTRLTVT.

This clonotype was recorded many times. CDR3 nucleotide sequence: TGTGCCAGCAGCCGAGCCCGGACACCGGATACGCAGTATTTT. This encodes CASSRARTPDTQYF. This chain uses TRBV5-5 with TRBJ2-3; a weak D match, TRBD1 (5 bases). There are 14 residues in the CDR3. Germline V gene lookup returns CDR1 SGHKS and CDR2 YYEKEE (reference sequence). V was clipped by 4 bases and J by 6 bases, with 15 bases between them.

The V gene is TRBV4-2, the J gene TRBJ2-7; D uncertain. Germline values: CDR1 LGHNA, CDR2 YNFKEQ. Trimming took off 4 bases at V and 6 bases at J, with 13 bases between the two ends. This CDR3 spans 13 amino acids. Here the CDR3 DNA reads TGTGCCAGCAGCCCACGCACTCGAGGCGAGCAGTACTTC. Translated, it gives CASSPRTRGEQYF.

This clonotype has ten or more counts. The chain couples TRBV28 to TRBJ1-1, with a tentative D call TRBD1 (6 bases). CDR1 is MDHEN, CDR2 SYDVKM, per germline. This CDR3 comprises 20 residues. Trimming took off 4 bases at V and 0 bases at J, with 27 bases between the two ends. This CDR3 reads CASSSYDLQGRAPMNTEAFF. Here the CDR3 DNA reads TGTGCCAGCAGTTCTTACGATTTACAGGGAAGGGCTCCTATGAACACTGAAGCTTTCTTT.

This clonotype has at least ten counts. V is TRBV24-1 and J is TRBJ1-1; TRBD1 matches at 8 bases. J gave up 5 bases and V 7 bases, and 8 bases lay outside the gene matches. Looked up from germline, CDR1 is KGHDR and CDR2 is SFDVKD. CDR3 length: 14 amino acids. CDR3 loop: CATSGGQGGTEAFF. Here the CDR3 DNA reads TGTGCCACCAGCGGAGGACAGGGCGGGACTGAAGCTTTCTTT.

The rearrangement uses TRBV19 and TRBJ1-2; D unresolved. The CDR3 has 11 residues. Germline CDR1 and CDR2: LNHDA and SQIVND (reference sequence). V was shortened by 8 bases and J by 2 bases, with 6 bases between the two germline ends. In DNA form, the CDR3 reads TGTGCCAGTGGTCAGAACTATGGCTACACCTTC. It codes for CASGQNYGYTF.

The chain employs TRBV24-1 and TRBJ2-3, with 14 bases matching TRBD2. Germline-derived CDR1 and CDR2 are KGHDR and SFDVKD. J gave up 5 bases and V 3 bases, and 3 bases lay outside the gene matches. This CDR3 has 16 residues. The CDR3 DNA sequence: TGTGCCACCAGTGATGCAGGGACTAGCGGGAGAGATACGCAGTATTTT. Residues: CATSDAGTSGRDTQYF.

This clonotype was recorded at least ten times. V usage is TRBV6-1 and J usage is TRBJ2-2; D is uncertain. V shed 4 bases and J shed 1 base, with 7 bases lying between them. Germline V CDR1 and CDR2: MNHNS, SASEGT. The CDR3 is 14 amino acids. CDR3 sequence (DNA): TGTGCCAGCAGTGCCGCGGTGAACACCGGGGAGCTGTTTTTT. Residues: CASSAAVNTGELFF.

This clonotype was detected ten times or more. The chain employs TRBV6-1 and TRBJ1-2, with 8 bases aligning to TRBD1. Trimming took 7 bases from V and 5 from J; bases not matched to a gene: 12. The CDR3 consists of 15 residues. Germline CDR1 and CDR2: MNHNS and SASEGT. The DNA for the CDR3 is TGTGCCAGCACCCAGGGGGCGGGGAGTACATATGGCTACACCTTC. Its protein is CASTQGAGSTYGYTF.

This clonotype was recorded a few times. The rearrangement links TRBV19 to TRBJ1-2, with D unclear. Germline CDR1 reads LNHDA; CDR2 reads SQIVND (reference sequence). The CDR3 has 15 amino acids. V was shortened by 3 bases and J by 2 bases, with 13 bases between the two germline ends. CDR3 amino acids: CASSIEIRENYGYTF. The CDR3 nucleotides read TGTGCCAGTAGTATTGAGATCAGAGAGAACTATGGCTACACCTTC.

This clonotype has ten or more counts. V usage is TRBV5-1 and J usage is TRBJ2-7; D call uncertain. Trimming removed 4 bases from V and 2 bases from J, with 16 bases in between. Germline CDR1 reads SGHRS; CDR2 reads YFSETQ. The CDR3 spans 15 residues. In nucleotides, the CDR3 is TGCGCCAGCAGCCCTAAGCCCCCGGGCACCTACGAGCAGTACTTC. Translation: CASSPKPPGTYEQYF. Supplemented by reference TRBV5-1 and TRBJ2-7, the full variable domain reads KAGVTQTPRYLIKTRGQQVTLSCSPISGHRSVSWYQQTPGQGLQFLFEYFSETQRNKGNFPGRFSGRQFSNSRSEMNVSTLELGDSALYLCASSPKPPGTYEQYFGPGTRLTVT.

CDR3 sequence: CASSIGAGYTF. As DNA, the CDR3 is TGTGCCAGTAGTATAGGAGCTGGCTACACCTTC. The gene calls are TRBV19 and TRBJ1-2, with D unclear. Trimming left V 1 base short and J 7 bases short, with 4 bases between. The CDR3 has 11 amino acids. Per germline, CDR1 LNHDA and CDR2 SQIVND (reference sequence).

This clonotype was seen a few times. The V gene is TRBV6-2 or TRBV6-3, the J gene TRBJ2-5, with D possibly matching TRBD2 (5 bases). The CDR3 contains 12 residues. V was clipped by 7 bases and J by 5 bases, with 11 bases between them. Germline assignment: CDR1 MNHEY and CDR2 SVGEGT. CDR3 DNA: TGTGCCAGCACGACGGGATTGGAGACCCAGTACTTC. Translated, it gives CASTTGLETQYF.

This clonotype has more than one count but fewer than ten. This chain links TRBV30 with TRBJ1-2, with 10 bases that match TRBD1. The ends lost 5 bases at V and 4 bases at J; junction bases unmatched: 4. Germline V gene data show CDR1 as GTSNPN and CDR2 as SVGIG (reference sequence). The CDR3 covers 13 residues. This CDR3 is CAWRDRGTYGYTF. CDR3 DNA: TGTGCCTGGCGGGACAGGGGCACCTATGGCTACACCTTC. Drawing the rest from reference TRBV30 and TRBJ1-2, the complete variable domain is SQTIHQWPATLVQPVGSPLSLECTVEGTSNPNLYWYRQAAGRGLQLLFYSVGIGQISSEVPQNLSASRPQDRQFILSSKKLLLSDSGFYLCAWRDRGTYGYTFGSGTRLTVV.

This clonotype has ten or more counts. The chain combines TRBV5-1 with TRBJ1-1; a weak D match, TRBD1 (6 bases). The V end lost 4 bases, the J end lost 1 base, and 11 bases lay between the germline ends. Germline V lookup: CDR1 SGHRS, CDR2 YFSETQ. The CDR3 has 14 residues. As DNA, the CDR3 is TGCGCCAGCAGCGTGGGGGCCGGGAACACTGAAGCTTTCTTT. It specifies CASSVGAGNTEAFF.

The chain has TRBV9 and TRBJ2-1, with a tentative D call TRBD2 (6 bases). The CDR3 totals 16 residues. The V gene's germline CDR1 is SGDLS and CDR2 YYNGEE. The V and J ends lost 0 bases and 11 bases respectively, with 21 bases between them. In DNA form, the CDR3 reads TGTGCCAGCAGCGTAGGAGGTGGGACTCCCGCTGATCAGCAGTTCTTC. It encodes CASSVGGGTPADQQFF.

This rearrangement joins TRBV7-2 to TRBJ1-3; D gene ambiguous. Deletions cut 1 base from V and 2 bases from J, with 12 bases between. CDR1 SGHTA and CDR2 FQGNSA come from the germline V gene. The CDR3 runs 16 residues. The CDR3 coding sequence is TGTGCCAGCAGCTTAGTTGGCGGCACAACTGGAAACACCATATATTTT. It translates to CASSLVGGTTGNTIYF.

This clonotype appeared many times. The chain combines TRBV13 with TRBJ1-1; no definite D call. Germline CDR1 is PRHDT and CDR2 is FYEKMQ (reference sequence). This CDR3 spans 16 amino acids. V was clipped by 3 bases and J by 4 bases, with 18 bases between them. The CDR3 DNA reads TGTGCCAGCAGCTTCCTACCGGCTTTCGACTCCACTGAAGCTTTCTTT. It translates to CASSFLPAFDSTEAFF.

This clonotype was detected ten times or more. This chain joins TRBV27 and TRBJ2-7; 10 nucleotides agree with TRBD1. Looked up from germline, CDR1 is MNHEY and CDR2 is SMNVEV (reference sequence). The junction had 7 bases not matched to a gene; V was cut back by 5 bases and J by 6 bases. This CDR3 has 14 amino acids. DNA for the CDR3: TGTGCCAGCAGTGCTCGGACAGGGGGGCGCGAGCAGTACTTC. Its protein product is CASSARTGGREQYF.

The chain couples TRBV5-1 to TRBJ2-1; 10 bases agree with TRBD2. V dropped 5 bases and J dropped 4; count of bases not matched to a gene: 9. The CDR3 is 16 amino acids. Germline lookup yields CDR1 SGHRS and CDR2 YFSETQ. The CDR3 DNA follows: TGCGCCAGCAGTTCACCCGGGACTAGCGAGTACAATGAGCAGTTCTTC. As protein: CASSSPGTSEYNEQFF.